Listed here are 11 T cell receptor beta chains from one sample, sequenced in a study of OX40 agonist ivuxolimab in advanced cancers. Generated by immunoSEQ multiplex PCR, the TCRdb table keeps only in-frame clones and is missing some. In the table there are 90,000 or so clones, around 90% of which are singletons. Sequencing used CD4+ or CD8+ T cells sorted from blood, obtained in a trial of the OX40 agonist ivuxolimab. These receptors were obtained from an adult with an advanced solid tumor such as melanoma, head and neck, liver or kidney cancer.

This clone was counted a single time. The rearrangement links TRBV6-1 to TRBJ2-3; D gene uncertain. Germline-derived CDR1 and CDR2 are MNHNS and SASEGT. V lost 0 bases, J lost 0 bases, and 7 bases lay in between. This CDR3 contains 15 residues. The CDR3 loop reads CASSEAVFSTDTQYF. The DNA for the CDR3 is TGTGCCAGCAGTGAAGCGGTATTTAGCACAGATACGCAGTATTTT.

In its sample, this clone was seen once. The chain uses TRBV28 and TRBJ2-5; 9 positions agree with TRBD2. The CDR3 has 15 amino acids. Looked up from germline, CDR1 is MDHEN and CDR2 is SYDVKM. V was pared by 3 bases and J by 3 bases, with 5 bases of the junction left unmatched. CDR3 amino acids: CASSLGGGAEETQYF. In DNA form, the CDR3 reads TGTGCCAGCAGTTTGGGCGGGGGGGCGGAAGAGACCCAGTACTTC.

The V call is TRBV27, the J call TRBJ2-7, with 7 bases matching TRBD2. Looked up from germline, CDR1 is MNHEY and CDR2 is SMNVEV (reference sequence). V was clipped by 6 bases and J by 0 bases; unmatched bases: 5. The CDR3 has 14 amino acids. CDR3 nucleotide sequence: TGTGCCAGCAGCTCGGGGGACTACTCCTACGAGCAGTACTTC. Protein product: CASSSGDYSYEQYF.

The genes are TRBV7-9 and TRBJ2-7; D not certain. CDR3 length: 15 amino acids. V was trimmed by 1 base and J by 2 bases, leaving 12 bases between them. Germline assignment: CDR1 SEHNR and CDR2 FQNEAQ (reference sequence). The CDR3 region has the DNA TGTGCCAGCAGCTTAGAGCAGGTTCCCCCCTACGAGCAGTACTTC. Translating it yields CASSLEQVPPYEQYF.

The V and J genes are TRBV7-7 and TRBJ2-7, with D possibly called TRBD1 or TRBD2 (5 bases each). Germline CDR1 is SSHAT and CDR2 is FNYEAQ (reference sequence). The CDR3 is 15 amino acids. V was shortened by 1 base and J by 0 bases, with 10 bases between the two germline ends. The CDR3 DNA reads as TGTGCCAGCAGCTTAGATGAGGGGAGCTCCTACGAGCAGTACTTC. Translation gives CASSLDEGSSYEQYF.

The rearrangement links TRBV18 to TRBJ2-5, with 13 nucleotides matching TRBD2. This CDR3 region has 15 residues. Trimming at V came to 6 bases and at J to 4 bases, leaving 5 bases not matched to a gene. Germline CDR1 reads KGHSH; CDR2 reads LQKENI. CDR3 nucleotides: TGTGCCAGCTCCCGGACTAGCGGGAGAGGAGAGACCCAGTACTTC. This sequence encodes CASSRTSGRGETQYF.

This clone was detected only once. The rearrangement joins TRBV6-5 to TRBJ2-5; D is ambiguous. The CDR3 runs 12 residues. V dropped 7 bases and J dropped 1 base, with 7 bases sitting between them. Germline V gene sequence: CDR1 MNHEY, CDR2 SVGAGI. CDR3 residues: CASISPQETQYF. In DNA, the CDR3 is TGTGCCAGCATTAGCCCCCAAGAGACCCAGTACTTC.

The rearrangement uses TRBV27 and TRBJ2-2; 9 bases are a match to TRBD2. J gave up 7 bases and V 4 bases, and 10 bases lay outside the gene matches. CDR3 length equals 16 residues. CDR1 MNHEY and CDR2 SMNVEV come from the germline V gene (reference sequence). The CDR3 coding sequence is TGTGCCAGCAGTTCTACCCCGGGACTAGCAAGCGGGGAGCTGTTTTTT. It is translated as CASSSTPGLASGELFF.

V and J are TRBV28 and TRBJ1-2; no firm D call. The germline gives CDR1 MDHEN, CDR2 SYDVKM. Trimming removed 1 base at V and 3 bases at J, with 12 bases between. There are 15 residues in the CDR3. CDR3 sequence reads: CASSLLLKGHYGYTF. The CDR3 region has the DNA TGTGCCAGCAGTTTATTATTGAAAGGCCACTATGGCTACACCTTC.

The chain employs TRBV6-6 and TRBJ1-4, with TRBD1 as a possible D gene (5 bases). The CDR3 has 15 amino acids. The germline gives CDR1 MNHNY, CDR2 SVGAGI (reference sequence). Trimming pared 4 bases from V and 7 bases from J, leaving 16 bases between. Written as DNA, the CDR3 is TGTGCCAGCAGTTCACAACAGGACACGCTTGAAAAACTGTTTTTT. Amino acids: CASSSQQDTLEKLFF.

This chain joins TRBV2 and TRBJ2-4; 8 nucleotides agree with TRBD1. V gave up 1 base and J gave up 0 bases; unmatched junction bases: 11. Germline values: CDR1 SNHLY, CDR2 FYNNEI. The CDR3 extends over 19 amino acids. The CDR3 nucleotides read TGTGCCAGCAGTGAAGTGAAGACAGGGGTTAAGAGAGCCAAAAACATTCAGTACTTC. Translated: CASSEVKTGVKRAKNIQYF.